Each of the 15 T cell receptor beta chains below was sequenced from the same sample in a study of human T cells and chemical hapten exposure. As for time point: patch test 3, about 24 weeks after DPC sensitization. The treatment here: therapeutic diphenylcyclopropenone sensitization with weekly scalp DPC. TCRdb reprocessed the RACE reads via MiXCR and lists one record per CDR3 protein. The data contain roughly 150,000 distinct CDR3 sequences, around a quarter of them singletons. Sample: whole blood, taken in connection with sensitization to the hapten diphenylcyclopropenone (DPC). Receptors were obtained from a woman aged 18-29 years with alopecia areata. Some clones in this sample may be carry-over from other donors' samples.

This clonotype was seen only a few times. This chain uses TRBV7-3 with TRBJ1-1; D gene unclear. V lost 2 bases, J lost 2 bases, and 12 bases lay in between. CDR3 length: 15 residues. Per the germline V gene, CDR1 is SGHTA and CDR2 is FQGTGA. The DNA of the CDR3 is TGTGCCAGCAGCTTAGTTCCGACGAGCAACACTGAAGCTTTCTTT. Amino acids: CASSLVPTSNTEAFF. The whole variable domain, filled in from reference TRBV7-3 and TRBJ1-1, reads GAGVSQTPSNKVTEKGKYVELRCDPISGHTALYWYRQSLGQGPEFLIYFQGTGAADDSGLPNDRFFAVRPEGSVSTLKIQRTERGDSAVYLCASSLVPTSNTEAFFGQGTRLTVV.

The chain joins TRBV4-1 to TRBJ2-7, with 9 bases lining up with TRBD1. CDR3 size: 15 residues. V shed 1 base and J 2 bases; nucleotides not matched to a gene: 3. CDR1 MGHRA and CDR2 YSYEKL come from the germline V gene. This CDR3 reads CASSQGDRATYEQYF. In nucleotides, the CDR3 is TGCGCCAGCAGCCAAGGGGACAGGGCGACCTACGAGCAGTACTTC.

The chain couples TRBV4-1 to TRBJ2-7; 8 bases map to TRBD2. The germline V gene has CDR1 MGHRA and CDR2 YSYEKL. CDR3 length: 15 amino acids. J was trimmed by 7 bases and V by 2 bases; bases with no gene match: 10. As DNA, the CDR3 is TGCGCCAGCAGCCAAATAGCGGGGTGGTCTGGAGAGCAGTACTTC. It translates to CASSQIAGWSGEQYF.

The rearrangement uses TRBV7-7 and TRBJ2-2; perhaps TRBD1 as D (6 bases). The length of the CDR3 is 19 residues. Germline loops: CDR1 SSHAT, CDR2 FNYEAQ (reference sequence). Trimming removed 2 bases from V and 5 bases from J, with 24 bases in between. The CDR3 here is CASSLPPSDRNGATGELFF. The CDR3 coding sequence is TGTGCCAGCAGCTTACCTCCCTCGGACAGAAACGGGGCGACCGGGGAGCTGTTTTTT. Supplemented by reference TRBV7-7 and TRBJ2-2, the full variable domain reads GAGVSQSPRYKVTKRGQDVTLRCDPISSHATLYWYQQALGQGPEFLTYFNYEAQPDKSGLPSDRFSAERPEGSISTLTIQRTEQRDSAMYRCASSLPPSDRNGATGELFFGEGSRLTVL.

The rearrangement links TRBV4-1 to TRBJ2-7; D possibly corresponds to TRBD1 (6 bases). The CDR3 covers 16 residues. V was clipped by 3 bases and J by 2 bases, with 17 bases between them. Germline V gene data show CDR1 as MGHRA and CDR2 as YSYEKL. The CDR3 protein is CASSQATTGTPYEQYF. DNA for the CDR3: TGCGCCAGCAGCCAGGCCACGACAGGCACCCCCTACGAGCAGTACTTC.

This clonotype has at least ten counts. The rearrangement links TRBV7-6 to TRBJ2-4; 7 bases align to TRBD2. Trimming cost V 5 bases and J 2 bases; bases outside gene matches: 3. Per germline, CDR1 SGHVS and CDR2 FNYEAQ. This CDR3 has 14 residues. CDR3 nucleotide sequence: TGTGCCAGCAGCCCGCGGGAGACCAAAAACATTCAGTACTTC. Translated: CASSPRETKNIQYF.

V and J are TRBV7-6 and TRBJ2-7; 7 bases line up with TRBD2. Germline assignment: CDR1 SGHVS and CDR2 FNYEAQ. V lost 0 bases, J lost 6 bases, and 5 bases stayed unmatched. The length of the CDR3 is 14 residues. CDR3 DNA: TGTGCCAGCAGCTTAGCAAGCGCGGGAGCCGAGCAGTACTTC. This sequence encodes CASSLASAGAEQYF.

The V and J genes are TRBV5-1 and TRBJ1-2; D not resolved. The germline gives CDR1 SGHRS, CDR2 YFSETQ. Trimming stripped 2 bases from V and 3 bases from J, with 8 bases between. This CDR3 is 13 amino acids long. CDR3 DNA sequence: TGCGCCAGCAGCTTCGCGGAGTACTATGGCTACACCTTC. This encodes CASSFAEYYGYTF.

The gene calls are TRBV27 and TRBJ1-6; the D gene is possibly TRBD1 (6 bases). The CDR3 has 14 amino acids. V gave up 8 bases and J gave up 9 bases, with 17 bases separating them. Germline V gene lookup returns CDR1 MNHEY and CDR2 SMNVEV (reference sequence). The CDR3 nucleotides are TGTGCCAGCGGGGACAACCGGCGGGGTTCACCCCTCCACTTT. It encodes CASGDNRRGSPLHF.

This clonotype was detected a few times. The chain joins TRBV20-1 to TRBJ2-1, with D hard to call. Trimming took off 2 bases at V and 6 bases at J, with 8 bases between the two ends. The CDR3 has 12 amino acids. Germline V gene lookup returns CDR1 DFQATT and CDR2 SNEGSKA (reference sequence). CDR3 in amino acids: CSARRPPNEQFF. CDR3 in DNA: TGCAGTGCTAGAAGGCCCCCCAATGAGCAGTTCTTC.

This clonotype was found many times. The chain joins TRBV7-2 to TRBJ1-5; D perhaps matches TRBD1 (6 bases). The CDR3 totals 13 residues. Germline loops: CDR1 SGHTA, CDR2 FQGNSA. V lost 5 bases and J lost 7, with 12 bases in between. CDR3 DNA: TGTGCCAGCAGCCAGGGGCAGGGCCAGCCCCAGCATTTT. Translated, it gives CASSQGQGQPQHF.

This chain uses TRBV3-1 with TRBJ1-1; no clear D. CDR1 is LGHDT and CDR2 is YNNKEL in the germline V gene (reference sequence). This CDR3 contains 14 residues. V dropped 7 bases and J dropped 2 bases, with 14 bases sitting between them. The CDR3 loop reads CASTPHGRNTEAFF. In nucleotides, the CDR3 is TGTGCCAGCACTCCCCACGGGAGAAACACTGAAGCTTTCTTT.

This clonotype was observed once. The V and J genes are TRBV20-1 and TRBJ2-2; D is perhaps TRBD1 or TRBD2 (5 bases each). This CDR3 contains 15 residues. The germline V and J ends were trimmed by 6 bases and 3 bases, with 17 bases remaining between them. Germline loops: CDR1 DFQATT, CDR2 SNEGSKA (reference sequence). CDR3 amino acids: CSARRGSSDTGELFF. The DNA of the CDR3 is TGCAGTGCCCGACGGGGCAGCTCGGACACCGGGGAGCTGTTTTTT.

The J gene is TRBJ2-7, the V gene TRBV6-6; 9 nucleotides align to TRBD2. This CDR3 has 14 amino acids. V lost 10 bases to trimming and J lost 2 bases; unmatched junction nucleotides: 9. Germline assignment: CDR1 MNHNY and CDR2 SVGAGI (reference sequence). The CDR3 DNA follows: TGTGCCACGTCCCTAGCGGGGCCGACCTACGAGCAGTACTTC. Protein sequence: CATSLAGPTYEQYF.

This clonotype was seen only once. The rearrangement joins TRBV9 to TRBJ2-3; 13 bases match TRBD2. The V gene end was trimmed by 4 bases and the J gene end by 3 bases; junction bases not matched to a gene: 2. Looked up from germline, CDR1 is SGDLS and CDR2 is YYNGEE. CDR3 length equals 15 residues. CDR3 amino acids: CASSTSGGGTDTQYF. In DNA, the CDR3 is TGTGCCAGCAGCACTAGCGGGGGGGGGACAGATACGCAGTATTTT.